This T cell receptor (beta chain) was sequenced for a study of immune characterization of retroperitoneal liposarcoma. By share, this clonotype counts as medium-sized. TCRdb reprocessed the PCR reads via MiXCR and lists one record per CDR3 protein. The data show approximately 11,000 distinct CDR3 sequences, with more than 35% seen just once and 9.5% to 13% held by the top ten. The germline V gene encodes CDR1 SGHTA and CDR2 FQGNSA. There are 15 residues in the CDR3. This sequence originates from a female donor with retroperitoneal liposarcoma. The sample consisted of tumor tissue. V usage is TRBV7-2 and J usage is TRBJ2-1, with 7 bases aligning to TRBD2. The DNA end lines up better with TRBJ2-7; the J call may be wrong. The CDR3 region is CASSFTGGTPYEQYF. Written as DNA, the CDR3 is TGTGCCAGCAGCTTTACGGGAGGAACCCCCTACGAGCAGTACTTC.